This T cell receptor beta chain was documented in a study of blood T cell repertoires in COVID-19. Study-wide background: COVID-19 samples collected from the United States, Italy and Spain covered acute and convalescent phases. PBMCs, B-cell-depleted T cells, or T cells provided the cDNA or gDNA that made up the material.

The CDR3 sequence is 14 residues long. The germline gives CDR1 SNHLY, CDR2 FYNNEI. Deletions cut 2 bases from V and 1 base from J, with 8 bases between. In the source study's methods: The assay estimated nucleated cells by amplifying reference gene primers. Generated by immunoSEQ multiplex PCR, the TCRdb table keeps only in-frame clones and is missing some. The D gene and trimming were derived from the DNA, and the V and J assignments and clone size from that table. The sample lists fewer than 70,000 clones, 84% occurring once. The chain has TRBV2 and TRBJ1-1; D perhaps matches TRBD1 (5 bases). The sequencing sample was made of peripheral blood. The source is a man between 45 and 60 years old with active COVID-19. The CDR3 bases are TGTGCCAGCAGTGAAAGGGGCAGGAACACTGAAGCTTTCTTT. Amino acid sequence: CASSERGRNTEAFF.